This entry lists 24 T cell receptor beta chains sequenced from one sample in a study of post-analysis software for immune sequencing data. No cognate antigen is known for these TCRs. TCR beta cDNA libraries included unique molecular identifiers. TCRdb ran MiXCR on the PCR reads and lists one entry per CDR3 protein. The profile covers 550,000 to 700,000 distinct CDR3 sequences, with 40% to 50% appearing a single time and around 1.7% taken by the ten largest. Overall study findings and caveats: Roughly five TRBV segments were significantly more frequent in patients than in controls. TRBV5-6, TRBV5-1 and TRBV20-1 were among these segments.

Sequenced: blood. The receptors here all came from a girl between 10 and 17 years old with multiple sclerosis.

This CDR3 is CAISGASSYEQYF. Written as DNA, the CDR3 is TGTGCCATCAGTGGAGCTAGCAGCTACGAGCAGTACTTC. The rearrangement uses TRBV10-3 and TRBJ2-7, with D possibly being TRBD2 (5 bases). There are 13 residues in the CDR3. V lost 4 bases and J lost 3, with 10 bases in between. Germline lookup yields CDR1 ENHRY and CDR2 SYGVKD.

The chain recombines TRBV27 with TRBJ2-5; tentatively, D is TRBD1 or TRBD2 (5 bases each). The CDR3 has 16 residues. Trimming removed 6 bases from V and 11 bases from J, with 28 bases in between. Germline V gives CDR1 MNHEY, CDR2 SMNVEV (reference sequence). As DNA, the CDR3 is TGTGCCAGCAGAACAGGCCTTTTCAAAAACGAGGGAGAGCAGTACTTC. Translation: CASRTGLFKNEGEQYF.

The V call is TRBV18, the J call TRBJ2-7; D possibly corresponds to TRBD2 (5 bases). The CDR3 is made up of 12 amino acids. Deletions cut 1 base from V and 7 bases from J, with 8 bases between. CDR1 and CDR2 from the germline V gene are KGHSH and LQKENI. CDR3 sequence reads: CASSPQREEQYF. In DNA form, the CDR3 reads TGTGCCAGCTCACCACAGAGGGAGGAGCAGTACTTC.

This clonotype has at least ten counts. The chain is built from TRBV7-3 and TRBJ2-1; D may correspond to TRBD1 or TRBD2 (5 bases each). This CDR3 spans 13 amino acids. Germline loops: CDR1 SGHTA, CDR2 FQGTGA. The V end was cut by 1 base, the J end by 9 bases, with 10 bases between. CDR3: CASSLMKGTEQFF. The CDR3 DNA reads TGTGCCAGCAGCTTAATGAAAGGGACTGAGCAGTTCTTC.

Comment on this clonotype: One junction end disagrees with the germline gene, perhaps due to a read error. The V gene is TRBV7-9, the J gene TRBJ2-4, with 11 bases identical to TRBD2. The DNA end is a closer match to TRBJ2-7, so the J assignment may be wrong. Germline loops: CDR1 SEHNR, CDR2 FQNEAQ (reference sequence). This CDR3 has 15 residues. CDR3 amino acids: CAGSLVLAGVYEQYF. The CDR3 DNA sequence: TGTGCCGGCAGCTTAGTACTAGCGGGAGTCTACGAGCAGTACTTC.

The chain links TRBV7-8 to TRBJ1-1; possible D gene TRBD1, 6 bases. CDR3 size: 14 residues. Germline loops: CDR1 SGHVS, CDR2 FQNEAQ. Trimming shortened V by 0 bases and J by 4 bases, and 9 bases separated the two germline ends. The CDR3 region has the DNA TGTGCCAGCAGCTTAGCAGGGGGGCCCACTGAAGCTTTCTTT. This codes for CASSLAGGPTEAFF. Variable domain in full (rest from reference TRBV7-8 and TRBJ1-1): GAGVSQSPRYKVAKRGQDVALRCDPISGHVSLFWYQQALGQGPEFLTYFQNEAQLDKSGLPSDRFFAERPEGSVSTLKIQRTQQEDSAVYLCASSLAGGPTEAFFGQGTRLTVV.

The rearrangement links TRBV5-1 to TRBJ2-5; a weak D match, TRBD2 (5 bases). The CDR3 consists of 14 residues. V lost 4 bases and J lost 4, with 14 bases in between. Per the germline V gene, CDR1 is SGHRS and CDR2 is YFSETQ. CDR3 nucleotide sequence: TGCGCCAGCAGCCCCCTAACGGCGGGAGAGACCCAGTACTTC. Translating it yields CASSPLTAGETQYF.

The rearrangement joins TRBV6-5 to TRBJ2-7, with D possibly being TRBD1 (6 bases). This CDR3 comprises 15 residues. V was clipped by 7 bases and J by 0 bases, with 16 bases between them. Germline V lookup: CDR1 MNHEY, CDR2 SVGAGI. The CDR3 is CASNQYTGSSYEQYF. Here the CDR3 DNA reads TGTGCCAGCAACCAGTATACAGGGAGCTCCTACGAGCAGTACTTC.

The CDR3 protein is CASSSVPGLASGETQYF. The CDR3 DNA reads as TGTGCCAGCAGTTCAGTACCGGGACTAGCAAGCGGAGAGACCCAGTACTTC. The chain links TRBV12-3 or TRBV12-4 to TRBJ2-5; 9 bases map to TRBD2. The CDR3 length is 17 residues. J was trimmed by 4 bases and V by 4 bases; bases with no gene match: 13.

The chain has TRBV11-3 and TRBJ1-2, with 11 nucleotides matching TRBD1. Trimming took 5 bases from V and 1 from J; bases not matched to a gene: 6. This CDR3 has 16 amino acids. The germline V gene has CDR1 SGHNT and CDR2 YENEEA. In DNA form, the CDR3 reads TGTGCCAGCAGCCCCGGGACAGGGGGTCGTAACTATGGCTACACCTTC. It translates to CASSPGTGGRNYGYTF.

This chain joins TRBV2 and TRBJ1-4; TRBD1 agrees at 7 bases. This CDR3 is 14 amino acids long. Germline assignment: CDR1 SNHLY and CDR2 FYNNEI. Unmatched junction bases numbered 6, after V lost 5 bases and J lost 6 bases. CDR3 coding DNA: TGTGCCAGCAGTCTCCCAGGGGGTTATGAAAAACTGTTTTTT. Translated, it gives CASSLPGGYEKLFF.

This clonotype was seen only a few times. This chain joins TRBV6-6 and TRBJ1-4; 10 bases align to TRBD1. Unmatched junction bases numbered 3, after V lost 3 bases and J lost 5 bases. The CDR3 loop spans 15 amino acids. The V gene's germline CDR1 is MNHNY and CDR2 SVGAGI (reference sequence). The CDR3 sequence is CASSYPGQGNEKLFF. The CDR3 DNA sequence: TGTGCCAGCAGTTATCCGGGACAGGGGAATGAAAAACTGTTTTTT.

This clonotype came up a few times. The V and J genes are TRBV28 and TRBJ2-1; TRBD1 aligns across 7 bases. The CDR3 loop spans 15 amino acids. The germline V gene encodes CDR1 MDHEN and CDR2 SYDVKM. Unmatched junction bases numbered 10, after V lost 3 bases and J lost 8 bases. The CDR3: CASSLLAAGGHEQFF. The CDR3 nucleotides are TGTGCCAGCAGTTTGCTGGCGGCAGGGGGACATGAGCAGTTCTTC.

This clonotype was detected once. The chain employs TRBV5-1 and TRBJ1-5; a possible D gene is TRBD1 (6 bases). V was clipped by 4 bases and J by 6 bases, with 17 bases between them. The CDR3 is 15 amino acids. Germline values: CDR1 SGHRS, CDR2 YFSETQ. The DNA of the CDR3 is TGCGCCAGCAGCCTAGAGGGGGTCGTTGGTCAGCCCCAGCATTTT. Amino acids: CASSLEGVVGQPQHF. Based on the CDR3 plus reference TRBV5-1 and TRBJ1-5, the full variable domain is KAGVTQTPRYLIKTRGQQVTLSCSPISGHRSVSWYQQTPGQGLQFLFEYFSETQRNKGNFPGRFSGRQFSNSRSEMNVSTLELGDSALYLCASSLEGVVGQPQHFGDGTRLSIL.

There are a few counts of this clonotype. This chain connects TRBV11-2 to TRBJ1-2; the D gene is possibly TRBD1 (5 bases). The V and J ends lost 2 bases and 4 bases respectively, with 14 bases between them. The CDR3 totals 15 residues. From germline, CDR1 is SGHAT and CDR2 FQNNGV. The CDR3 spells CASSLLSVGAYGYTF. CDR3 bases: TGTGCCAGCAGCTTACTTTCGGTTGGGGCCTATGGCTACACCTTC.

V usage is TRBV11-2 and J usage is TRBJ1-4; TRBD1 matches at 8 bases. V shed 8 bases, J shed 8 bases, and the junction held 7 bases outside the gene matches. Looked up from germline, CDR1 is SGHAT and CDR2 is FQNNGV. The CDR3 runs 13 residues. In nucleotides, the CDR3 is TGTGCCAGCCGGACAGGGAGGTTAGAAAAACTGTTTTTT. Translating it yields CASRTGRLEKLFF. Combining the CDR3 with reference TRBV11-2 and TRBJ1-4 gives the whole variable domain EAGVAQSPRYKIIEKRQSVAFWCNPISGHATLYWYQQILGQGPKLLIQFQNNGVVDDSQLPKDRFSAERLKGVDSTLKIQPAKLEDSAVYLCASRTGRLEKLFFGSGTQLSVL.

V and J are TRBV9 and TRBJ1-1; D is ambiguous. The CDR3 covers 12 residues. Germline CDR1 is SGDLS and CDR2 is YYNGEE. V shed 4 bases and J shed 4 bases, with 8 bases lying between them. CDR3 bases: TGTGCCAGCAGCCCCCCGCTCACTGAAGCTTTCTTT. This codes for CASSPPLTEAFF.

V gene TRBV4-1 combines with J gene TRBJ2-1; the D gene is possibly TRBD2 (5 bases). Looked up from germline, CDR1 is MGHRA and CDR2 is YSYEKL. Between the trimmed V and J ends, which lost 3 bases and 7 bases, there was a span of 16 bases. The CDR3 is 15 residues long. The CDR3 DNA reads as TGCGCCAGCAGCCACCTAAAAGACCCGGGGAATGAGCAGTTCTTC. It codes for CASSHLKDPGNEQFF.

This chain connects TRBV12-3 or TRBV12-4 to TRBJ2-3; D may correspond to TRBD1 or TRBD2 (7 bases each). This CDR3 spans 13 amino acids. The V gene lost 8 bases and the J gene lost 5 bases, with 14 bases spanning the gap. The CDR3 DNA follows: TGTGCCAGCTCGTCCAGGGGGGGAGATACGCAGTATTTT. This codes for CASSSRGGDTQYF.

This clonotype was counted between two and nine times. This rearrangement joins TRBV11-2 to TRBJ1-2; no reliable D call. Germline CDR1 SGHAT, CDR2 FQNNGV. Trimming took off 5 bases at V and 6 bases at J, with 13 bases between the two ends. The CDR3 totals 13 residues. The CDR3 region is CASSQTHADGYTF. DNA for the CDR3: TGTGCCAGCAGCCAGACCCATGCGGATGGCTACACCTTC.

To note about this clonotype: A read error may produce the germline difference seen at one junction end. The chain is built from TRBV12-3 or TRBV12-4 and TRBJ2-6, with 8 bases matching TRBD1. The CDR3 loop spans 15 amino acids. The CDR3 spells CASSSRGRGANVRTF. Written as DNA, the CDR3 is TGTGCCAGCAGTAGCAGGGGGCGAGGGGCCAACGTCCGGACTTTC.

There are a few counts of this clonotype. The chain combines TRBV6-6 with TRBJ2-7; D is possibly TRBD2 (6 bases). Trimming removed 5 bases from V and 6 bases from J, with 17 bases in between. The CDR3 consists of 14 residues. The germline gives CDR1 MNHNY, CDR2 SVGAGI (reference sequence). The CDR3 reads CASSNTLAFAEQYF. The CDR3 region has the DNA TGTGCCAGCAGTAACACACTAGCTTTCGCCGAGCAGTACTTC.

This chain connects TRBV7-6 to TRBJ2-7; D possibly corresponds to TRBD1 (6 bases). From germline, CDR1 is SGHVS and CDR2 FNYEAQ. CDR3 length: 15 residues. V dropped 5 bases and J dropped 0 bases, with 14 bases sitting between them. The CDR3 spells CASSLSQGPSYEQYF. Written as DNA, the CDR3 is TGTGCCAGCAGCCTTTCTCAGGGGCCCTCCTACGAGCAGTACTTC.

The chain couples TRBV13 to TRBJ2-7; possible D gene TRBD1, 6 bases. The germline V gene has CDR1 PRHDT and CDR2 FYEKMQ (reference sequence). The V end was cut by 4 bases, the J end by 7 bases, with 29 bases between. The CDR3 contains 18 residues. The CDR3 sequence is CASSSLGSFPTGSDEQYF. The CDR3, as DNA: TGTGCCAGCAGCTCCTTAGGGTCCTTCCCCACAGGGTCAGATGAGCAGTACTTC.